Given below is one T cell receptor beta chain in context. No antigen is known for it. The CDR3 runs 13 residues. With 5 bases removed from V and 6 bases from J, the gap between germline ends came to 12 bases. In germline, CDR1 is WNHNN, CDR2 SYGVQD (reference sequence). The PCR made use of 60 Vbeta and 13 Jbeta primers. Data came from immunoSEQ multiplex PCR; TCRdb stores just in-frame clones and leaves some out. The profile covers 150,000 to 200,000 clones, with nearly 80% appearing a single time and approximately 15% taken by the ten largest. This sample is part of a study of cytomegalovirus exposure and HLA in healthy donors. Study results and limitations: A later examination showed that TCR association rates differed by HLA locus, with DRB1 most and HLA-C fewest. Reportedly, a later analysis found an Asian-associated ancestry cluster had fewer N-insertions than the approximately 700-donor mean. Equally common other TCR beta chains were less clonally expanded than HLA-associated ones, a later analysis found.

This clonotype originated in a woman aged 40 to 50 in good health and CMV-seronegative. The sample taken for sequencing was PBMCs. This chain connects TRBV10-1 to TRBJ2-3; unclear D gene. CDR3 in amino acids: CASSYYTYDTQYF. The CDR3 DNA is TGCGCCAGCAGTTACTACACGTATGATACGCAGTATTTT.